One sample yielded the 32 T cell receptor beta chains listed below, sequenced in a study of Graves' ophthalmopathy and Graves' hyperthyroidism. Amplification of the TCR beta CDR3 regions used RNA transcripts (as template). First-round RT-PCR used HTBI primers; second-round multiplex PCR followed. Each CDR3 protein is one row after TCRdb ran MiXCR on the multiplex PCR reads. Of 650,000 to 900,000 distinct CDR3 sequences listed, roughly two fifths were seen once; the top ten hold 44%. Material: peripheral blood. All receptors derive from an adult man with Graves' ophthalmopathy.

This clonotype has just a few counts. The chain has TRBV19 and TRBJ2-7; 10 positions match TRBD2. Trimming at V came to 3 bases and at J to 3 bases, leaving 5 bases not matched to a gene. The CDR3 spans 15 residues. Germline V gene sequence: CDR1 LNHDA, CDR2 SQIVND (reference sequence). The CDR3 DNA reads TGTGCCAGTAGTATTCTCCTAGCGGGAGTCTACGAGCAGTACTTC. Translation: CASSILLAGVYEQYF.

This clonotype turned up a few times. V and J are TRBV5-5 and TRBJ2-2; 9 positions agree with TRBD1. The J segment lost 7 bases and the V segment lost 3 bases, leaving 4 bases of the junction unmatched. Germline CDR1 is SGHKS and CDR2 is YYEKEE (reference sequence). The CDR3 covers 14 residues. CDR3 sequence: CASSYRGLVGELFF. CDR3 nucleotide sequence: TGTGCCAGCAGCTACAGGGGGCTGGTCGGGGAGCTGTTTTTT.

This clonotype has ten or more counts. CDR3 loop: CASSVDSNSGNTIYF. CDR3 nucleotides: TGTGCCAGCAGCGTCGACAGTAACTCTGGAAACACCATATATTTT. The chain employs TRBV7-9 and TRBJ1-3, with a tentative D call TRBD1 (5 bases). CDR1 SEHNR and CDR2 FQNEAQ come from the germline V gene (reference sequence). The length of the CDR3 is 15 residues. V was cut by 5 bases and J by 0 bases, with 11 bases left in between.

This clonotype was recorded a few times. V usage is TRBV20-1 and J usage is TRBJ2-7; D is perhaps TRBD2 (5 bases). The CDR3 is 13 residues long. Between the trimmed V and J ends, which lost 4 bases and 3 bases, there was a span of 13 bases. The V gene's germline CDR1 is DFQATT and CDR2 SNEGSKA (reference sequence). The CDR3 nucleotides read TGCAGTGCTATAAGCGGAGCCGTCTACGAGCAGTACTTC. It codes for CSAISGAVYEQYF.

Remarks on this clonotype: The CDR3 end shows no conserved phenylalanine or tryptophan, and so a read error is likely. It is unclear where the CDR3 begins or ends on the DNA, so no DNA is shown, and the CDR3 is as TCRdb lists it. The J gene is TRBJ2-7, the V gene TRBV29-1; the table's D call of TRBD1 was not tested on the DNA. The CDR3 has 10 amino acids, counting both end residues. Germline loops: CDR1 SQVTM, CDR2 ANQGSEA. CDR3 protein: CSVVASGGCL.

This clonotype was seen a handful of times. V gene TRBV7-9 combines with J gene TRBJ2-5; TRBD1 or TRBD2 may be the D gene (5 bases each). Germline V gene data show CDR1 as SEHNR and CDR2 as FQNEAQ (reference sequence). This CDR3 is built from 16 residues. Trimming shortened V by 1 base and J by 6 bases, and 18 bases separated the two germline ends. The CDR3 here is CASSLGGVPGLQTQYF. The CDR3 coding sequence is TGTGCCAGCAGCTTAGGAGGGGTTCCGGGCTTGCAGACCCAGTACTTC.

This rearrangement joins TRBV7-6 to TRBJ1-1; 11 bases line up with TRBD1. This CDR3 spans 17 amino acids. After removal of 2 bases from V and 3 bases from J, the junction contained 8 bases not matched to a gene. Germline V gene lookup returns CDR1 SGHVS and CDR2 FNYEAQ. CDR3 nucleotides: TGTGCCAGCAGCTTACCCGGACAGGGGGCTTGTGACACTGAAGCTTTCTTT. Residues: CASSLPGQGACDTEAFF.

The table lists this clonotype with many counts. The chain has TRBV7-9 and TRBJ1-3; D gene uncertain. The ends were cut back, 2 bases at V and 6 bases at J, with 8 bases in the middle. This CDR3 comprises 13 residues. Per the germline V gene, CDR1 is SEHNR and CDR2 is FQNEAQ (reference sequence). CDR3 nucleotides: TGTGCCAGCAGCTTACCGGCAGCAAACACCATATATTTT. Translating it yields CASSLPAANTIYF.

This clonotype came up once. The genes are TRBV7-9 and TRBJ2-5; TRBD2 matches 8 bases. The tail of the sequence fits TRBJ2-7 better, so the J call may be wrong. The CDR3 is 14 amino acids. Germline-derived CDR1 and CDR2 are SEHNR and FQNEAQ (reference sequence). DNA for the CDR3: TGTGCCAGCAGCTTAAACCGGGAGGGCCGCGAGCAGTACTTC. Protein product: CASSLNREGREQYF.

The V call is TRBV6-5, the J call TRBJ1-5; tentative D call: TRBD1 (5 bases). CDR1 is MNHEY, CDR2 SVGAGI, per germline. There are 16 residues in the CDR3. The V end lost 5 bases, the J end lost 3 bases, and 17 bases lay between the germline ends. CDR3 protein: CASSPQTGGFNQPQHF. Here the CDR3 DNA reads TGTGCCAGCAGTCCCCAAACAGGTGGATTCAATCAGCCCCAGCATTTT.

In the case of this clonotype: A single base separates this from a much larger clone, so it may be a read error. The genes are TRBV15 and TRBJ2-7; tentative D call: TRBD1 (5 bases). The CDR3 covers 15 residues. Per germline, CDR1 LNHNV and CDR2 YYDKDF (reference sequence). The germline V and J ends were trimmed by 0 bases and 5 bases, with 14 bases remaining between them. The CDR3 DNA reads TGTGCCACCAGCAGAGAAGGGGCGAGAGGCCACGAGCAGTACTTC. Its protein is CATSREGARGHEQYF.

This clonotype has ten or more counts. The V gene is TRBV7-9, the J gene TRBJ1-2, with D perhaps matching TRBD1 (5 bases). The ends were cut back, 7 bases at V and 1 base at J, with 13 bases in the middle. CDR1 SEHNR and CDR2 FQNEAQ come from the germline V gene (reference sequence). The CDR3 has 14 residues. DNA of the CDR3: TGTGCCAGCACTGACGCGGGGGGTAACTATGGCTACACCTTC. Translating it yields CASTDAGGNYGYTF.

This clonotype occurred a few times. This chain links TRBV4-2 with TRBJ1-4; 9 nucleotides line up with TRBD1. V lost 5 bases, J lost 2 bases, and 3 bases stayed unmatched. The CDR3 runs to 15 residues. Germline-derived CDR1 and CDR2 are LGHNA and YNFKEQ. The CDR3 nucleotides are TGTGCCAGCAGCGACGGACAGGGGACTAATGAAAAACTGTTTTTT. This codes for CASSDGQGTNEKLFF.

This sequence joins TRBV5-6 and TRBJ2-5; TRBD1 matches at 7 bases. This CDR3 is built from 14 residues. CDR1 and CDR2 (germline): SGHDT, YYEEEE. With 4 bases clipped from V and 2 bases from J, the junction kept 5 bases outside the gene matches. CDR3 coding DNA: TGTGCCAGCAGCGACAGGGCCTTTCAAGAGACCCAGTACTTC. Amino acid sequence: CASSDRAFQETQYF.

This clonotype was detected many times. The chain links TRBV20-1 to TRBJ2-5, with D possibly TRBD2 on 5 matching bases. The CDR3 has 13 amino acids. Germline V gives CDR1 DFQATT, CDR2 SNEGSKA (reference sequence). Trimming cost V 6 bases and J 1 base, with 12 bases left between them. Here the CDR3 DNA reads TGCAGTGCCTACACCCGGGGCCAAGAGACCCAGTACTTC. This codes for CSAYTRGQETQYF.

The genes are TRBV5-1 and TRBJ2-7; D is perhaps TRBD1 (6 bases). There are 16 residues in the CDR3. Per the germline V gene, CDR1 is SGHRS and CDR2 is YFSETQ. Trimming shortened V by 4 bases and J by 3 bases, and 20 bases separated the two germline ends. CDR3: CASSPTAGDLRYEQYF. The CDR3 DNA reads as TGCGCCAGCAGCCCGACAGCAGGGGACCTCCGCTACGAGCAGTACTTC.

This clonotype was observed a few times. The CDR3 here is CASSYVRGTGNTIYF. Here the CDR3 DNA reads TGTGCCAGCAGTTACGTTCGGGGAACTGGAAACACCATATATTTT. The chain uses TRBV13 and TRBJ1-3; no definite D call. The CDR3 extends over 15 amino acids. Trimming took off 6 bases at V and 2 bases at J, with 14 bases between the two ends. Germline V gene sequence: CDR1 PRHDT, CDR2 FYEKMQ (reference sequence).

The chain combines TRBV10-3 with TRBJ2-7; 11 bases are a match to TRBD1. The CDR3 loop spans 14 amino acids. Germline assignment: CDR1 ENHRY and CDR2 SYGVKD. Trimming took 11 bases from V and 6 from J; bases not matched to a gene: 12. The CDR3 nucleotides are TGTGCCGCCAGTGGGGACAGGGGGTCGAGCGAGCAGTACTTC. Its translation is CAASGDRGSSEQYF.

As for this clonotype: This may stem from a read error, because a much larger clone lies one nucleotide away. The CDR3 DNA sequence: TGTGCCAGTAGGTCGGATTCCAAGAGCACTGAAGCTTTCTTT. Translated, it gives CASRSDSKSTEAFF. This chain connects TRBV19 to TRBJ1-1; D unresolved. With 6 bases removed from V and 4 bases from J, the gap between germline ends came to 15 bases. The germline gives CDR1 LNHDA, CDR2 SQIVND (reference sequence). The CDR3 has 14 amino acids.

This clonotype was found many times. The gene calls are TRBV24-1 and TRBJ1-1; no clear D. Trimming pared 4 bases from V and 8 bases from J, leaving 7 bases between. The CDR3 totals 11 residues. Germline loops: CDR1 KGHDR, CDR2 SFDVKD. CDR3 protein: CATSDGREAFF. CDR3 bases: TGTGCCACCAGTGACGGGCGGGAAGCTTTCTTT.

This chain joins TRBV29-1 and TRBJ1-4, with 10 bases identical to TRBD1. Germline CDR1 and CDR2: SQVTM and ANQGSEA. The CDR3 totals 12 residues. The V segment lost 8 bases and the J segment 6 bases; nucleotides outside the gene matches: 3. This CDR3 reads CSSGQGDEKLFF. The CDR3 bases are TGCAGCAGTGGACAGGGGGATGAAAAACTGTTTTTT.

This clonotype was observed a handful of times. This sequence joins TRBV19 and TRBJ2-7; 11 nucleotides match TRBD2. Trimming took 5 bases from V and 4 from J; bases not matched to a gene: 10. CDR1 is LNHDA, CDR2 SQIVND, per germline (reference sequence). CDR3 length equals 16 residues. CDR3 residues: CASSPRLAGKLYEQYF. The CDR3 bases are TGTGCCAGTAGTCCCCGACTAGCGGGGAAGCTATACGAGCAGTACTTC. The complete variable domain, with remaining parts taken from reference TRBV19 and TRBJ2-7, reads DGGITQSPKYLFRKEGQNVTLSCEQNLNHDAMYWYRQDPGQGLRLIYYSQIVNDFQKGDIAEGYSVSREKKESFPLTVTSAQKNPTAFYLCASSPRLAGKLYEQYFGPGTRLTVT.

V and J are TRBV7-2 and TRBJ2-7, with 10 bases matching TRBD1. Germline CDR1 reads SGHTA; CDR2 reads FQGNSA. This CDR3 is 15 amino acids long. V shed 5 bases and J 2 bases; nucleotides not matched to a gene: 6. The CDR3 spells CASSPGQGPAYEQYF. DNA of the CDR3: TGTGCCAGCAGCCCGGGACAGGGGCCTGCCTACGAGCAGTACTTC.

The V call is TRBV7-9, the J call TRBJ1-4, with D unclear. V was pared by 5 bases and J by 0 bases, with 16 bases between. Germline CDR1 is SEHNR and CDR2 is FQNEAQ (reference sequence). The length of the CDR3 is 17 residues. Here the CDR3 reads CASSQDYGGPTNEKLFF. The CDR3 coding sequence is TGTGCCAGCAGCCAAGATTATGGCGGTCCAACTAATGAAAAACTGTTTTTT.

This clonotype was observed a few times. The CDR3 DNA follows: TGTGCCAGCAGCCCAGGGAGGGGCTCTAGCGGGAGTTTGGAGACCCAGTACTTC. Amino acids: CASSPGRGSSGSLETQYF. This sequence joins TRBV7-9 and TRBJ2-5, with TRBD2 matching over 10 bases. The CDR3 is 18 residues long. From germline, CDR1 is SEHNR and CDR2 FQNEAQ (reference sequence). The V segment lost 5 bases and the J segment 5 bases; nucleotides outside the gene matches: 17.

The rearrangement links TRBV7-2 to TRBJ2-5; possibly TRBD1 for D (5 bases). The DNA end favors TRBJ2-1, so the J call may be wrong. Germline-derived CDR1 and CDR2 are SGHTA and FQGNSA. The CDR3 is 12 amino acids. This CDR3 reads CASSLKGHEQFF. The CDR3 DNA sequence: TGTGCCAGCAGCTTAAAGGGGCATGAGCAGTTCTTC.

In regard to this clonotype: Germline is not matched at one junction end, which may reflect a read error. The chain uses TRBV25-1 and TRBJ1-3; 7 bases fit TRBD1. Germline V lookup: CDR1 MGHDK, CDR2 SYGVNS. CDR3 length: 16 residues. This CDR3 reads CASSELGGGGGYTMYF. In nucleotides, the CDR3 is TGTGCCAGCAGTGAATTGGGAGGGGGCGGGGGCTACACCATGTATTTT.

This clonotype was seen a few times. CDR3 residues: CSASTNQGALGNQPQHF. The CDR3 DNA sequence: TGCAGTGCTAGTACCAACCAGGGGGCGCTGGGCAATCAGCCCCAGCATTTT. The chain employs TRBV20-1 and TRBJ1-5, with 8 bases aligning to TRBD1. This CDR3 contains 17 residues. The ends lost 3 bases at V and 2 bases at J; junction bases unmatched: 12. Per germline, CDR1 DFQATT and CDR2 SNEGSKA (reference sequence).

The chain recombines TRBV14 with TRBJ2-7; no clear D gene. Between the trimmed V and J ends, which lost 7 bases and 6 bases, there was a span of 13 bases. Germline values: CDR1 SGHDN, CDR2 FVKESK. The CDR3 contains 12 residues. The CDR3 DNA reads TGTGCCAGCACCTCCAAGAGGAGCGAGCAGTACTTC. Its protein product is CASTSKRSEQYF. Complete variable domain (other parts from reference TRBV14 and TRBJ2-7): EAGVTQFPSHSVIEKGQTVTLRCDPISGHDNLYWYRRVMGKEIKFLLHFVKESKQDESGMPNNRFLAERTGGTYSTLKVQPAELEDSGVYFCASTSKRSEQYFGPGTRLTVT.

Note on this clonotype: One end of the junction varies from germline; a read error may be responsible. The rearrangement uses TRBV25-1 and TRBJ2-2; D possibly matches TRBD1 or TRBD2 (5 bases each). Germline V gives CDR1 MGHDK, CDR2 SYGVNS. This CDR3 is built from 16 residues. CDR3 nucleotide sequence: TGCGCCAGCAGTCAACGGGGCAGGGAGAACACCGGGGAGCTGTTTTTT. Its translation is CASSQRGRENTGELFF.

This clonotype was counted many times. The chain couples TRBV2 to TRBJ1-3, with D unclear. The CDR3 consists of 14 residues. Trimming left V 6 bases short and J 3 bases short, with 12 bases between. Germline values: CDR1 SNHLY, CDR2 FYNNEI. Here the CDR3 reads CASSPGFSGNTIYF. CDR3 nucleotides: TGTGCCAGCAGCCCGGGCTTTAGTGGAAACACCATATATTTT. The full variable domain, its missing parts supplied by reference TRBV2 and TRBJ1-3, is EPEVTQTPSHQVTQMGQEVILRCVPISNHLYFYWYRQILGQKVEFLVSFYNNEISEKSEIFDDQFSVERPDGSNFTLKIRSTKLEDSAMYFCASSPGFSGNTIYFGEGSWLTVV.

The chain employs TRBV5-4 and TRBJ1-1, with 7 nucleotides matching TRBD1. Germline lookup yields CDR1 SGHNT and CDR2 YYREEE (reference sequence). The ends lost 4 bases at V and 0 bases at J; junction bases unmatched: 12. CDR3 length: 17 residues. CDR3 residues: CASSLGTAIDMNTEAFF. CDR3 coding DNA: TGTGCCAGCAGCCTAGGGACAGCCATAGACATGAACACTGAAGCTTTCTTT.